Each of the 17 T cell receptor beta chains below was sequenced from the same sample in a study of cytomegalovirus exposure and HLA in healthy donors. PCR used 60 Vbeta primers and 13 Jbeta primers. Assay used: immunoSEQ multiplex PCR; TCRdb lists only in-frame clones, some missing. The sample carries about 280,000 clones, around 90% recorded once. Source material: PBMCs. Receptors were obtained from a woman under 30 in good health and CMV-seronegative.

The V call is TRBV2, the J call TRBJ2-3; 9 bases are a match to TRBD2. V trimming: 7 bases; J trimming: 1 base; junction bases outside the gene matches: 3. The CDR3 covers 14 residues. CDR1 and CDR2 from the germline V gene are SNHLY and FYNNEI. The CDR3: CASKERGGTDTQYF. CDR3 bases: TGTGCCAGCAAAGAGCGGGGGGGCACAGATACGCAGTATTTT. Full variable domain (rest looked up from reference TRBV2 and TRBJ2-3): EPEVTQTPSHQVTQMGQEVILRCVPISNHLYFYWYRQILGQKVEFLVSFYNNEISEKSEIFDDQFSVERPDGSNFTLKIRSTKLEDSAMYFCASKERGGTDTQYFGPGTRLTVL.

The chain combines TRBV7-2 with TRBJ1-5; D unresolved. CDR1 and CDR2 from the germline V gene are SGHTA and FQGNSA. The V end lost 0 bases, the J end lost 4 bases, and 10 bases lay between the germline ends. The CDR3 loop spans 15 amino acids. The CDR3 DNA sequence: TGTGCCAGCAGCTTAGCGCATGGAGCAAATCAGCCCCAGCATTTT. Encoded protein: CASSLAHGANQPQHF. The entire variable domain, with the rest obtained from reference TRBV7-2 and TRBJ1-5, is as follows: GAGVSQSPSNKVTEKGKDVELRCDPISGHTALYWYRQSLGQGLEFLIYFQGNSAPDKSGLPSDRFSAERTGGSVSTLTIQRTQQEDSAVYLCASSLAHGANQPQHFGDGTRLSIL.

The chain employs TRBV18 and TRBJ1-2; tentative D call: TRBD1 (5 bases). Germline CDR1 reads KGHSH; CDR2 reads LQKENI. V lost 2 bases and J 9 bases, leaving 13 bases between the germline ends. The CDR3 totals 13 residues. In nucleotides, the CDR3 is TGTGCCAGCTCACCATCCGGGACTGAGAGCTACACCTTC. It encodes CASSPSGTESYTF.

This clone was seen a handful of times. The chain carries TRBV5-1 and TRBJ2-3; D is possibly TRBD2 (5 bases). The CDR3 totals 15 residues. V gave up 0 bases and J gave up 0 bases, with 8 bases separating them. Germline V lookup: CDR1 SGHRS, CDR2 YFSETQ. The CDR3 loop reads CASSLDRTSTDTQYF. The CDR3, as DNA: TGCGCCAGCAGCTTGGATAGGACTAGCACAGATACGCAGTATTTT.

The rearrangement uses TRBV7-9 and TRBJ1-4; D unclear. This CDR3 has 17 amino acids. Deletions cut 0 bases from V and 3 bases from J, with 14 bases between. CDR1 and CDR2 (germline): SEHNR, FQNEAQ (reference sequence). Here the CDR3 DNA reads TGTGCCAGCAGCTTAGCGGCGGGTATGGGAGCTAATGAAAAACTGTTTTTT. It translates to CASSLAAGMGANEKLFF.

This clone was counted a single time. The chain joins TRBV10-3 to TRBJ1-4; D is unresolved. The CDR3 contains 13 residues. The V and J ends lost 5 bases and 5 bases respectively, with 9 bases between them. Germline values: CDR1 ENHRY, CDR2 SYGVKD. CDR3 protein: CAISSGANEKLFF. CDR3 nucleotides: TGTGCCATCAGTTCCGGAGCCAATGAAAAACTGTTTTTT.

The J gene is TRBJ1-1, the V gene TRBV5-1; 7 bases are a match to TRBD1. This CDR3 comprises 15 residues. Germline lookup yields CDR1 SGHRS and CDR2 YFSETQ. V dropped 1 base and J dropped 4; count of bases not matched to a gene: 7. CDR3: CASSLQGQGGTEAFF. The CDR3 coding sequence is TGCGCCAGCAGCTTGCAGGGTCAGGGGGGCACTGAAGCTTTCTTT. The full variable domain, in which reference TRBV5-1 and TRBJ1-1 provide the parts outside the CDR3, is KAGVTQTPRYLIKTRGQQVTLSCSPISGHRSVSWYQQTPGQGLQFLFEYFSETQRNKGNFPGRFSGRQFSNSRSEMNVSTLELGDSALYLCASSLQGQGGTEAFFGQGTRLTVV.

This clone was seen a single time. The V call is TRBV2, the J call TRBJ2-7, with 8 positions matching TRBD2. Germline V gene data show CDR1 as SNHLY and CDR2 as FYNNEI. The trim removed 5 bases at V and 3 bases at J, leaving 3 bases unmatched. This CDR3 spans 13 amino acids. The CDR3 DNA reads TGTGCCAGCAGTCCTAGCGGGTACTACGAGCAGTACTTC. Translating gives CASSPSGYYEQYF.

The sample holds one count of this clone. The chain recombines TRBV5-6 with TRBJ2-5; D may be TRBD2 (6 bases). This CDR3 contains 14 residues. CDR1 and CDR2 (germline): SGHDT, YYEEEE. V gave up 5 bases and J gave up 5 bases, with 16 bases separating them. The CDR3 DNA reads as TGTGCCAGCAGACTCCGGGCCGGAGGGGAGACCCAGTACTTC. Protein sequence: CASRLRAGGETQYF.

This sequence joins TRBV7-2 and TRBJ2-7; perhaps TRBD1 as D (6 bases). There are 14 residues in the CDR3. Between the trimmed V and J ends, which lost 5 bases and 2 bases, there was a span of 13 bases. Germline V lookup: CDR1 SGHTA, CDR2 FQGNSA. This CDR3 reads CASSGKQGPYEQYF. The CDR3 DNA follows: TGTGCCAGCAGCGGCAAACAGGGCCCCTACGAGCAGTACTTC.

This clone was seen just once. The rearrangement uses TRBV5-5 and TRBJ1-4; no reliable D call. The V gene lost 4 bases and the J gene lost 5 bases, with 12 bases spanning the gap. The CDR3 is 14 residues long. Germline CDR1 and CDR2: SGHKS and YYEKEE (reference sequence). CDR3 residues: CASSAARFNEKLFF. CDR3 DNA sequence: TGTGCCAGCAGCGCCGCCCGGTTCAATGAAAAACTGTTTTTT.

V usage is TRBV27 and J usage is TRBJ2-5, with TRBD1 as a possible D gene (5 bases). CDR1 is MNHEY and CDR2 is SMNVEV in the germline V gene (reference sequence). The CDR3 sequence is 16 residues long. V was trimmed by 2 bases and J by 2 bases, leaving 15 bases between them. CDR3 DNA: TGTGCCAGCAGTTTACATGCAGGGCGGCCACAAGAGACCCAGTACTTC. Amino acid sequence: CASSLHAGRPQETQYF.

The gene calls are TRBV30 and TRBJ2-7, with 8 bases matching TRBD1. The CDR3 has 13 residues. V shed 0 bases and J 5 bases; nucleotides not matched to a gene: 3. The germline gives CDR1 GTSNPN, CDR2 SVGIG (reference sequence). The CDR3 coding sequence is TGTGCCTGGAGTGTACAGGGGGTCCACGAGCAGTACTTC. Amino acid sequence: CAWSVQGVHEQYF.

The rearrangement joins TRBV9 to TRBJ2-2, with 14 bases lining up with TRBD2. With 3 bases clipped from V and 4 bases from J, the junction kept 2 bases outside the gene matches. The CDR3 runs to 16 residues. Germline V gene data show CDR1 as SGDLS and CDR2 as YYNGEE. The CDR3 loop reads CASSGTSGGITGELFF. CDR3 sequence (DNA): TGTGCCAGCAGCGGGACTAGCGGGGGGATCACCGGGGAGCTGTTTTTT.

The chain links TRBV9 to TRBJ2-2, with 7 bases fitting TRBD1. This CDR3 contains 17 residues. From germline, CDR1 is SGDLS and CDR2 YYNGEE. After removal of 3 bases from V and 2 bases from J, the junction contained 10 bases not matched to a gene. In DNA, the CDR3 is TGTGCCAGCAGCGCCAGGAGAGACAGGGCAAACACCGGGGAGCTGTTTTTT. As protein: CASSARRDRANTGELFF.

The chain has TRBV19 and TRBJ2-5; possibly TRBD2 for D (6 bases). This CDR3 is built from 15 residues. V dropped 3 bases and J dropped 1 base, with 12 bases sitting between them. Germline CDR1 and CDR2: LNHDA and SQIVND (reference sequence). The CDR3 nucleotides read TGTGCCAGTAGTATGGGGACTCGGCCCCAAGAGACCCAGTACTTC. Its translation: CASSMGTRPQETQYF.

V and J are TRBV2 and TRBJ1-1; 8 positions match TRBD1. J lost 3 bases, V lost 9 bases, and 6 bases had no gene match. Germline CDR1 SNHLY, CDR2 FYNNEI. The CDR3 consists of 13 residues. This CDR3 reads CASMDREDTEAFF. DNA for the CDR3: TGTGCCAGTATGGACAGGGAGGACACTGAAGCTTTCTTT. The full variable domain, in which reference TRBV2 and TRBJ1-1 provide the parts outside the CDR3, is EPEVTQTPSHQVTQMGQEVILRCVPISNHLYFYWYRQILGQKVEFLVSFYNNEISEKSEIFDDQFSVERPDGSNFTLKIRSTKLEDSAMYFCASMDREDTEAFFGQGTRLTVV.